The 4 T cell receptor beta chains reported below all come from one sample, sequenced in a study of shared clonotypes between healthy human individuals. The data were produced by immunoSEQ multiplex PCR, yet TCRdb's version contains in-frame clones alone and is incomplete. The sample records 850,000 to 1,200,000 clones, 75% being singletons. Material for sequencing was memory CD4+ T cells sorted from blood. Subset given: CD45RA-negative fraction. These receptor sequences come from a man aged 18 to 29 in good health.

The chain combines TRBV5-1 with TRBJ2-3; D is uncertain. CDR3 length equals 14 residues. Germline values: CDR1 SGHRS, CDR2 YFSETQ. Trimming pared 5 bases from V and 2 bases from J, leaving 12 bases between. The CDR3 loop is CASRETNPTDTQYF. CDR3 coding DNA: TGCGCCAGCAGAGAGACAAACCCCACAGATACGCAGTATTTT.

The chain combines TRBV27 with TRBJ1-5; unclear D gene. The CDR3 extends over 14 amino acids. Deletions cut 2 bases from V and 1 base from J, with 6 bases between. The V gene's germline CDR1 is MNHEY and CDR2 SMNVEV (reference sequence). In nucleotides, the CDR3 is TGTGCCAGCAGTTTAGAGTACAGCAATCAGCCCCAGCATTTT. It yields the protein CASSLEYSNQPQHF.

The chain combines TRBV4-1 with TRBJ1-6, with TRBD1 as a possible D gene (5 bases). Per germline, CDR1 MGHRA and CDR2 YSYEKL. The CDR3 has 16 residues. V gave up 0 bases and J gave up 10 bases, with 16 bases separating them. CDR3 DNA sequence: TGCGCCAGCAGCCAAGATGTCAGGGAAGGGATGTCACCCCTCCACTTT. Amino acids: CASSQDVREGMSPLHF.

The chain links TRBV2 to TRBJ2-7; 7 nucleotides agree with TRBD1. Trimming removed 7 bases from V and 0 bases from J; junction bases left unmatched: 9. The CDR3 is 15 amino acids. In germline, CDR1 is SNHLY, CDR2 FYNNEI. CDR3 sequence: CASKRDSKSSYEQYF. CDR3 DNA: TGTGCCAGCAAACGGGACAGCAAAAGCTCCTACGAGCAGTACTTC.